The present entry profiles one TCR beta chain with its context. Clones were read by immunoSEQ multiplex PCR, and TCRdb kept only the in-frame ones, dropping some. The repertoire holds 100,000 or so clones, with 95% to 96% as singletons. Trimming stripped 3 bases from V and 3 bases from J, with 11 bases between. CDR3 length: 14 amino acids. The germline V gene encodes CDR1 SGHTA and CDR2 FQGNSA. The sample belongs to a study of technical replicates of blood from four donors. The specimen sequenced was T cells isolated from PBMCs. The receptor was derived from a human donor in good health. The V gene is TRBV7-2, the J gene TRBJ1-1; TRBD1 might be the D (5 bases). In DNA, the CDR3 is TGTGCCAGCAGCTTCAGGGCCCTGTACACTGAAGCTTTCTTT. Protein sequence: CASSFRALYTEAFF.